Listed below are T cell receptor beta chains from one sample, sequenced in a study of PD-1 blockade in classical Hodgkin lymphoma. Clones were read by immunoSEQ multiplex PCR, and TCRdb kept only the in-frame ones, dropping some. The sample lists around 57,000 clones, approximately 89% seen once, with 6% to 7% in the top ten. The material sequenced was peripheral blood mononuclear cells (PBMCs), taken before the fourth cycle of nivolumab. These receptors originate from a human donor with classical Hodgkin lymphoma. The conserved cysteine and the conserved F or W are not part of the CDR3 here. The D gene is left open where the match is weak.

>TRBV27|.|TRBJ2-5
ASRSVLQETQY
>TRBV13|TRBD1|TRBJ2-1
ASSPGTGQENEQF
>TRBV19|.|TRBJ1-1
ASSIPQGLEAF
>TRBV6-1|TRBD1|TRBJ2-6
ASSEQGAGANVLT
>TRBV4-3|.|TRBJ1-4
ASSQGLIEKLF
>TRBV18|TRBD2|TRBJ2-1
ASSPRSGGGYNEQF
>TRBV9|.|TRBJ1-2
ASSVAAQGYGYT
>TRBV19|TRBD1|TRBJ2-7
ASSGTGAGSYEQY
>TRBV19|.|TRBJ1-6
ASSILVSVGVGKASPLH
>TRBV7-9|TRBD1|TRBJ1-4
ASSLATGVRGGEKLF
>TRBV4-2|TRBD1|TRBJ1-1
ASSQETGDFAEAF
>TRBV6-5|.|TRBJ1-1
ASSAQGNTEAF
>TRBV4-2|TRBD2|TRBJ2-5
ASSQDLIASGRSWETQY
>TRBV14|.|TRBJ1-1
ASSQDGGQRAAF
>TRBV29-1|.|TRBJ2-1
SVLAIGGFTYNEQF
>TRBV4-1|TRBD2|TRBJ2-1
ASSQDPIQRGYNEQF
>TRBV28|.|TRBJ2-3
ASSLFRNSVPSTDTQY
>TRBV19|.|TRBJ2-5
ASSIGQGQETQY
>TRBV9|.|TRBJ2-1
ASSARGSYNEQF
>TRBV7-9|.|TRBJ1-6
ASRSPGSGNSPLH
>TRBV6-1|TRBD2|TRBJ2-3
ASSGEIGASGMDTQY
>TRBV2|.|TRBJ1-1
ASRLGSETEAF
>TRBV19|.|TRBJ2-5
ASSEGLGGETQY
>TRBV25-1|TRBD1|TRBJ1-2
ASSDRGHNGYT
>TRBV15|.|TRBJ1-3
ATAAPGRRGNTIY
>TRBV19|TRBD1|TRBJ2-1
ASSYGQGVYNEQF
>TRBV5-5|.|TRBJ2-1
ASSFAEVNEQF
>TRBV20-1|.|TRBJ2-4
SEEKAIQY
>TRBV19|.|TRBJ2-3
ASSIGPNTDTQY
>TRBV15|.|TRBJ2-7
ATSSGRSSYEQY
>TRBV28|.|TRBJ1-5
ASSLPNRPQH
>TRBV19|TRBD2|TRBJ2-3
ASSIGLATDTQY
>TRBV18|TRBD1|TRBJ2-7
ASSPRTGGYEQY
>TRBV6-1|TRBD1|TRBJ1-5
ASKLDRAENQPQH
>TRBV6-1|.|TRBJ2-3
ASREGGSSTDTQY
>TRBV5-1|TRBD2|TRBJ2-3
ASSFSPHGRNTDTQY
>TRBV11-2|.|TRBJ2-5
ASSFWGAPQETQY
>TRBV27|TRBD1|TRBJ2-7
ASSSVTGAGEQY
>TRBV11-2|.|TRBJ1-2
ASSLDFRGNYGYT
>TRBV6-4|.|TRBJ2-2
ASSDVGLGELF
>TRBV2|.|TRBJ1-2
AVEGGYT
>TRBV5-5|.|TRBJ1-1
ASSGLRAMAGTEAF
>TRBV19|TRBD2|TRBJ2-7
ASSSPRGTSGSTSYEQY
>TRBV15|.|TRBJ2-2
ATSRPVGRYTGELF
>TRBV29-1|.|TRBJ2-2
SVEDHPVTGELF
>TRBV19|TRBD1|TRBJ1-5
ASNRAGGGNQPQH
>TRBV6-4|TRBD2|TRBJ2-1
ASSERGDYNEQF